The entry below describes one T cell receptor (beta chain). Antigen: not known. This entry comes from a study of Ad26.COV2.S vaccination and SARS-CoV-2 variants. Study conclusions and caveats: Measurement of non-spike TCR breadth gave similar results in vaccine and placebo recipients. Recipients given vaccine exceeded placebo recipients in spike-specific TCR breadth. Researchers cautioned that TCR breadth and depth analyses may have underestimated total T cell responses.

Sequencing used immunoSEQ multiplex PCR; TCRdb keeps in-frame clones, though not all of them. The table shows under 600,000 clones, with roughly nine tenths occurring only once. Specified treatment: around 19 received Ad26.COV2.S at low or high dose, single or two shots; about 5 received placebo; per-sample allocation not given. Sampling was performed 63 days after the first vaccine or placebo injection. Expression of Wuhan-strain SARS-CoV-2 spike came from the Ad26 vector that formed the vaccine. The receptor's source is a person between 18 and 60 years old who received the Ad26.COV2.S COVID-19 vaccine or a placebo. Sequencing used peripheral blood, obtained in a trial of Ad26.COV2.S vaccine versus placebo.

CDR3 nucleotide sequence: TGTGCCAGCAGCTTAGGATGGGGTGGAGTGGGGCCAACTCGGTTTCAGTACTTC. It encodes CASSLGWGGVGPTRFQYF. The V call is TRBV11-2, the J call TRBJ2-4; D might be TRBD1 (5 bases). The germline V and J ends were trimmed by 1 base and 11 bases, with 27 bases remaining between them. CDR1 and CDR2 (germline): SGHAT, FQNNGV. The CDR3 sequence is 18 residues long.